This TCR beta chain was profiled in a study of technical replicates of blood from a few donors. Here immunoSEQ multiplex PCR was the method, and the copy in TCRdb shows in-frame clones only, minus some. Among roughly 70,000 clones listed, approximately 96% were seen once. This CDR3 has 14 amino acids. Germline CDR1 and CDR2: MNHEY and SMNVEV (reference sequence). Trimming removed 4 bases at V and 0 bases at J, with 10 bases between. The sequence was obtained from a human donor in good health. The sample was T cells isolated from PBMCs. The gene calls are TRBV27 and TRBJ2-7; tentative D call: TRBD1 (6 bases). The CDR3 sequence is CASSWGPSSYEQYF. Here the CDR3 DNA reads TGTGCCAGCAGTTGGGGGCCGAGCTCCTACGAGCAGTACTTC.